A single sample is the source of the 30 T cell receptor beta chains below, sequenced in a study of shared clonotypes between healthy human individuals. Some clones are missing from TCRdb's copy, which holds only in-frame ones; the method was immunoSEQ multiplex PCR. Seen here are more than 2,000,000 clones, roughly nine tenths observed once, and the top ten hold 0.13% to 0.15%. The sequenced sample consisted of naive CD4+ T cells sorted from blood. Sample subset: CD45RA+ positively selected. The receptors come from a man aged 18 to 30 in good health.

The chain couples TRBV28 to TRBJ1-2, with D maybe TRBD1 (5 bases). This CDR3 comprises 14 residues. Trimming cost V 2 bases and J 7 bases, with 14 bases left between them. The germline gives CDR1 MDHEN, CDR2 SYDVKM. The CDR3 protein is CASSLTVGVIGYTF. The CDR3 coding sequence is TGTGCCAGCAGTTTAACCGTGGGGGTGATTGGCTACACCTTC.

V gene TRBV28 combines with J gene TRBJ2-3, with 10 bases that match TRBD2. Germline trimming cut 6 bases from V and 9 bases from J; bases unmatched to any gene: 15. The CDR3 length is 16 residues. Germline V gene data show CDR1 as MDHEN and CDR2 as SYDVKM. The CDR3 nucleotides read TGTGCCAGCAGCCCTAGCGGGGGTACCAAAAGCGGGACGCAGTATTTT. It encodes CASSPSGGTKSGTQYF.

The chain links TRBV5-1 to TRBJ2-7; a possible D gene is TRBD1 (5 bases). CDR1 and CDR2 from the germline V gene are SGHRS and YFSETQ. The CDR3 sequence is 12 residues long. V lost 4 bases to trimming and J lost 6 bases, with 11 bases between them. As DNA, the CDR3 is TGCGCCAGCAGCGACACAGGACCCGAGCAGTACTTC. Protein sequence: CASSDTGPEQYF.

This clone was counted between two and nine times. V is TRBV28 and J is TRBJ1-6, with D tentatively TRBD1 (5 bases). In germline, CDR1 is MDHEN, CDR2 SYDVKM. V lost 3 bases, J lost 11 bases, and 8 bases lay in between. The CDR3 contains 12 residues. CDR3 nucleotides: TGTGCCAGCAGTTTCCAGACAGCACCCCTCCACTTT. As protein: CASSFQTAPLHF.

The CDR3 DNA follows: TGTGCCAGCCTCGATCGGGGGACGGTGAACACTGAAGCTTTCTTT. Translation gives CASLDRGTVNTEAFF. The J gene is TRBJ1-1, the V gene TRBV7-2; D perhaps matches TRBD1 (5 bases). Trimming removed 8 bases at V and 0 bases at J, with 16 bases between. In germline, CDR1 is SGHTA, CDR2 FQGNSA. The CDR3 sequence is 15 residues long.

V and J are TRBV10-3 and TRBJ2-3, with TRBD2 identical over 10 bases. This CDR3 is 15 amino acids long. Germline assignment: CDR1 ENHRY and CDR2 SYGVKD. V was pared by 8 bases and J by 6 bases, with 11 bases of the junction left unmatched. The DNA for the CDR3 is TGTGCCATCGGCGCCCTAGCGGGAGTAACTGATACGCAGTATTTT. This gives the protein CAIGALAGVTDTQYF.

The V gene is TRBV10-3, the J gene TRBJ2-1; possible D gene TRBD2, 6 bases. This CDR3 spans 16 amino acids. The V gene's germline CDR1 is ENHRY and CDR2 SYGVKD. V was cut by 2 bases and J by 0 bases, with 11 bases left in between. The CDR3 nucleotides read TGTGCCATCAGTGAGATGTTGGGGGGCTCCTACAATGAGCAGTTCTTC. Translated, it gives CAISEMLGGSYNEQFF.

The V and J genes are TRBV27 and TRBJ1-4; D not resolved. The CDR3 loop spans 15 amino acids. V was pared by 6 bases and J by 7 bases, with 18 bases between. Germline V gene lookup returns CDR1 MNHEY and CDR2 SMNVEV (reference sequence). CDR3 residues: CASSLGNGLGEKLFF. CDR3 nucleotides: TGTGCCAGCAGCCTGGGAAACGGCTTGGGTGAAAAACTGTTTTTT.

The chain recombines TRBV6-5 with TRBJ1-2, with D unresolved. The CDR3 is 15 amino acids. Trimming stripped 5 bases from V and 8 bases from J, with 21 bases between. In germline, CDR1 is MNHEY, CDR2 SVGAGI. This CDR3 is CASSNYIGGSEGYTF. Written as DNA, the CDR3 is TGTGCCAGCAGTAACTATATAGGAGGGTCTGAAGGCTACACCTTC.

This chain connects TRBV5-1 to TRBJ2-3; TRBD2 agrees at 9 bases. The CDR3 has 16 amino acids. With V trimmed by 1 base and J by 2 bases, 5 bases remained unmatched. The germline V gene encodes CDR1 SGHRS and CDR2 YFSETQ. The CDR3 protein is CASSLQAGGNTDTQYF. As DNA, the CDR3 is TGCGCCAGCAGCTTGCAAGCGGGGGGTAACACAGATACGCAGTATTTT.

The chain employs TRBV27 and TRBJ2-3; D assignment may be TRBD1 or TRBD2 (7 bases each). Trimming shortened V by 3 bases and J by 4 bases, and 20 bases separated the two germline ends. CDR3 length: 17 amino acids. Germline CDR1 MNHEY, CDR2 SMNVEV (reference sequence). The CDR3 region has the DNA TGTGCCAGCAGTTTTACCCTCCAGGGGGGGCGCGCAGATACGCAGTATTTT. Its translation: CASSFTLQGGRADTQYF.

The chain has TRBV5-1 and TRBJ1-4; TRBD1 might be the D (6 bases). CDR3 length: 16 amino acids. V was cut by 1 base and J by 4 bases, with 14 bases left in between. Germline V gene data show CDR1 as SGHRS and CDR2 as YFSETQ. CDR3 sequence: CASSLSGGISNEKLFF. The CDR3 DNA reads as TGCGCCAGCAGCTTGTCCGGGGGCATTAGTAATGAAAAACTGTTTTTT.

The CDR3: CASRFPRIRDTEAFF. In DNA form, the CDR3 reads TGTGCCAGCAGGTTCCCGCGGATTCGGGACACTGAAGCTTTCTTT. This chain joins TRBV6-6 and TRBJ1-1, with D hard to call. This CDR3 has 15 amino acids. Germline V gene lookup returns CDR1 MNHNY and CDR2 SVGAGI (reference sequence). V lost 6 bases, J lost 3 bases, and 17 bases lay in between.

The rearrangement uses TRBV6-6 and TRBJ1-2; TRBD1 aligns across 7 bases. Germline trimming cut 2 bases from V and 4 bases from J; bases unmatched to any gene: 4. Per germline, CDR1 MNHNY and CDR2 SVGAGI (reference sequence). This CDR3 spans 14 amino acids. This CDR3 reads CASSYLGQAYGYTF. CDR3 nucleotide sequence: TGTGCCAGCAGTTACCTTGGACAGGCCTATGGCTACACCTTC.

To note about this clone: Additional DNA sequences in this sample encode the identical CDR3. The chain joins TRBV4-1 to TRBJ1-4; D remains ambiguous. This CDR3 spans 16 amino acids. Germline assignment: CDR1 MGHRA and CDR2 YSYEKL. Between the trimmed V and J ends, which lost 1 base and 0 bases, there was a span of 9 bases. Here the CDR3 reads CASSQVEGTTNEKLFF. The CDR3 DNA reads as TGCGCCAGCAGCCAAGTCGAAGGCACAACTAATGAAAAACTGTTTTTT.

J is TRBJ2-1 and V is TRBV7-9; D ambiguous. Germline V gives CDR1 SEHNR, CDR2 FQNEAQ (reference sequence). Trimming took 2 bases from V and 4 from J, leaving 15 bases between them. The CDR3 is 16 amino acids. CDR3 loop: CASSLSFGQVYNEQFF. The CDR3 DNA sequence: TGTGCCAGCAGCTTATCGTTTGGTCAGGTGTACAATGAGCAGTTCTTC.

J is TRBJ2-5 and V is TRBV20-1, with D hard to call. Germline values: CDR1 DFQATT, CDR2 SNEGSKA (reference sequence). The V and J ends lost 2 bases and 8 bases respectively, with 6 bases between them. This CDR3 has 10 residues. Here the CDR3 reads CSARQLTQYF. The CDR3 coding sequence is TGCAGTGCTAGACAGCTAACCCAGTACTTC.

The chain is built from TRBV11-1 and TRBJ2-7; a weak D match, TRBD1 (6 bases). The CDR3 has 17 residues. Trimming removed 5 bases at V and 1 base at J, with 21 bases between. CDR1 is SGHAT, CDR2 FQDESV, per germline (reference sequence). The CDR3 DNA reads as TGTGCCAGCAGCGGACGGGACATTCGAGCAGATTCCTACGAGCAGTACTTC. Protein sequence: CASSGRDIRADSYEQYF.

The gene calls are TRBV4-1 and TRBJ2-4, with TRBD1 matching 10 bases. V was clipped by 0 bases and J by 7 bases; unmatched bases: 9. The CDR3 sequence is 17 residues long. Germline CDR1 MGHRA, CDR2 YSYEKL. The CDR3 sequence is CASSQDNGGDRGNIQYF. As DNA, the CDR3 is TGCGCCAGCAGCCAAGATAACGGCGGGGACAGGGGTAACATTCAGTACTTC.

This clone occurred once. J is TRBJ2-7 and V is TRBV20-1; 7 bases line up with TRBD1. This CDR3 has 11 amino acids. The trim removed 5 bases at V and 6 bases at J, leaving 4 bases unmatched. Per the germline V gene, CDR1 is DFQATT and CDR2 is SNEGSKA (reference sequence). Written as DNA, the CDR3 is TGCAGTGCTCCTAAGGGGGCCGAGCAGTACTTC. Translated, it gives CSAPKGAEQYF.

The rearrangement links TRBV18 to TRBJ2-7; a possible D gene is TRBD2 (6 bases). V lost 3 bases and J 3 bases, leaving 12 bases between the germline ends. The CDR3 loop spans 14 amino acids. Per the germline V gene, CDR1 is KGHSH and CDR2 is LQKENI. CDR3 nucleotide sequence: TGTGCCAGCTCACCGGCGGGGCCCTACTACGAGCAGTACTTC. This translates into CASSPAGPYYEQYF.

This clone has just one count. The chain joins TRBV19 to TRBJ1-1, with TRBD1 as a possible D gene (5 bases). Germline V lookup: CDR1 LNHDA, CDR2 SQIVND (reference sequence). There are 15 residues in the CDR3. Trimming shortened V by 3 bases and J by 6 bases, and 17 bases separated the two germline ends. CDR3 region: CASSMGPGMSPEAFF. CDR3 DNA sequence: TGTGCCAGTAGTATGGGGCCAGGAATGTCCCCTGAAGCTTTCTTT.

The V gene is TRBV18, the J gene TRBJ2-7; D gene unclear. Germline V gene sequence: CDR1 KGHSH, CDR2 LQKENI. Trimming cost V 2 bases and J 2 bases, with 4 bases left between them. The CDR3 is 12 residues long. The CDR3 spells CASSPRAYEQYF. In nucleotides, the CDR3 is TGTGCCAGCTCACCAAGGGCCTACGAGCAGTACTTC.

The CDR3 DNA reads TGTGCCAGCAGTTTATCGGCGCCCTACAATGAGCAGTTCTTC. Protein product: CASSLSAPYNEQFF. The chain has TRBV27 and TRBJ2-1; no clear D. Germline CDR1 and CDR2: MNHEY and SMNVEV (reference sequence). With 0 bases removed from V and 2 bases from J, the gap between germline ends came to 5 bases. This CDR3 has 14 residues.

The genes are TRBV6-5 and TRBJ2-3; tentatively, D is TRBD1 or TRBD2 (5 bases each). Trimming shortened V by 8 bases and J by 8 bases, and 17 bases separated the two germline ends. The CDR3 is made up of 13 amino acids. Germline values: CDR1 MNHEY, CDR2 SVGAGI. CDR3 loop: CASGTLQASTQYF. The DNA of the CDR3 is TGTGCCAGCGGGACCCTACAGGCTAGTACGCAGTATTTT.

This clone was counted a few times. The sample has other DNA sequences that encode this CDR3 too. The J gene is TRBJ2-7, the V gene TRBV2; a possible D gene is TRBD2 (6 bases). Germline V CDR1 and CDR2: SNHLY, FYNNEI. This CDR3 contains 13 residues. Trimming removed 4 bases at V and 3 bases at J, with 10 bases between. The DNA of the CDR3 is TGTGCCAGCAGTGGGGGAGGAGGCTACGAGCAGTACTTC. It is translated as CASSGGGGYEQYF.

J is TRBJ1-2 and V is TRBV29-1; D not resolved. This CDR3 has 13 residues. CDR1 and CDR2 from the germline V gene are SQVTM and ANQGSEA. The ends were cut back, 1 base at V and 8 bases at J, with 14 bases in the middle. This CDR3 reads CSVEAPGTAGYTF. For the CDR3, the DNA is TGCAGCGTTGAAGCCCCAGGAACGGCAGGCTACACCTTC.

The chain links TRBV7-9 to TRBJ2-1, with 7 bases identical to TRBD2. V shed 6 bases, J shed 6 bases, and the junction held 14 bases outside the gene matches. Germline CDR1 reads SEHNR; CDR2 reads FQNEAQ (reference sequence). This CDR3 spans 16 amino acids. CDR3 nucleotides: TGTGCCAGCAGAAAAAGCGGGGCCCCGGGGGGCAATGAGCAGTTCTTC. Amino acids: CASRKSGAPGGNEQFF.

The V gene is TRBV5-1, the J gene TRBJ2-3, with TRBD2 matching over 12 bases. V trimming: 0 bases; J trimming: 2 bases; junction bases outside the gene matches: 4. The CDR3 covers 17 residues. Germline CDR1 SGHRS, CDR2 YFSETQ. In DNA, the CDR3 is TGCGCCAGCAGCTTGGGACTAGCGGGAGACAACACAGATACGCAGTATTTT. It specifies CASSLGLAGDNTDTQYF.

Remarks on this clone: In the same sample, other DNA sequences code for this CDR3. This chain joins TRBV6-5 and TRBJ1-6, with 9 bases matching TRBD1. With 6 bases clipped from V and 4 bases from J, the junction kept 1 base outside the gene matches. This CDR3 is built from 14 residues. In germline, CDR1 is MNHEY, CDR2 SVGAGI. The CDR3 is CASSGQGYNSPLHF. CDR3 nucleotide sequence: TGTGCCAGCAGCGGACAGGGGTATAATTCACCCCTCCACTTT.